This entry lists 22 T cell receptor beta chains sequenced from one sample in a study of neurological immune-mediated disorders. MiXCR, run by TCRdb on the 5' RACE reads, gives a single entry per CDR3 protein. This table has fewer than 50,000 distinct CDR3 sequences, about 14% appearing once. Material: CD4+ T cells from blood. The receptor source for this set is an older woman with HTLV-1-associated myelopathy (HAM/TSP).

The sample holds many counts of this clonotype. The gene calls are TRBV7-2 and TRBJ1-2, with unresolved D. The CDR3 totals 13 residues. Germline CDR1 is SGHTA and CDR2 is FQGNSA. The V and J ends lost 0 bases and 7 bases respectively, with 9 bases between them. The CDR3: CASSLAGSGGYTF. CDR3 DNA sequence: TGTGCCAGCAGCTTAGCAGGGTCTGGTGGCTACACCTTC.

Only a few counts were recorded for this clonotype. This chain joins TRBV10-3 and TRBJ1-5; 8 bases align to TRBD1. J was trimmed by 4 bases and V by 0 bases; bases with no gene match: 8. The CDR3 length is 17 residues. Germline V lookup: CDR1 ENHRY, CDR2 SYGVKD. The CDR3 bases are TGTGCCATCAGTGAGTCGGCCAGGGGGCGCGGAAATCAGCCCCAGCATTTT. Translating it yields CAISESARGRGNQPQHF.

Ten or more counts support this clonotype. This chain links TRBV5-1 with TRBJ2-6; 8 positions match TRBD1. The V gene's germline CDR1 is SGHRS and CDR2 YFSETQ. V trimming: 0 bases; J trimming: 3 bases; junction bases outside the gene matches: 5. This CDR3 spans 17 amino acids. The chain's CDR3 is CASSLAGGTGGANVLTF. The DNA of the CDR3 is TGCGCCAGCAGCTTGGCAGGGGGCACAGGTGGGGCCAACGTCCTGACTTTC.

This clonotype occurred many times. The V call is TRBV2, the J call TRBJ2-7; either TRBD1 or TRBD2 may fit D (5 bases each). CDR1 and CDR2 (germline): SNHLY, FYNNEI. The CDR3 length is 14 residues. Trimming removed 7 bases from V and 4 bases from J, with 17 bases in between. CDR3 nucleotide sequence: TGTGCCAGCAAGGCGGGCAGGGAAGGATACGAGCAGTACTTC. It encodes CASKAGREGYEQYF.

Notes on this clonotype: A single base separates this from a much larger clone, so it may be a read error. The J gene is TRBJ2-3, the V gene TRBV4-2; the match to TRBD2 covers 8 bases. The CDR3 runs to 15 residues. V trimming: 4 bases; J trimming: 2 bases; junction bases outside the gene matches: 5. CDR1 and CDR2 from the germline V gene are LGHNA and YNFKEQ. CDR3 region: CASSPGLAHTDTQYF. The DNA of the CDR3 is TGTGCCAGCAGCCCCGGACTAGCCCACACAGATACGCAGTATTTT.

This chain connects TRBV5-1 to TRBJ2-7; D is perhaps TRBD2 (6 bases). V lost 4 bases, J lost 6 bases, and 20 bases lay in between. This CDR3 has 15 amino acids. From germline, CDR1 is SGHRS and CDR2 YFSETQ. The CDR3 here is CASSPAYGGPSEQYF. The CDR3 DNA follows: TGCGCCAGCAGCCCGGCGTACGGGGGTCCTTCCGAGCAGTACTTC.

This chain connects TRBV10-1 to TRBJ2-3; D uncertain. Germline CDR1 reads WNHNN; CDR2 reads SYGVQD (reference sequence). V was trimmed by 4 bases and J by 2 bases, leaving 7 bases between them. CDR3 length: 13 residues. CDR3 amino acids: CASSGAATDTQYF. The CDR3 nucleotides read TGCGCCAGCAGTGGGGCAGCCACAGATACGCAGTATTTT.

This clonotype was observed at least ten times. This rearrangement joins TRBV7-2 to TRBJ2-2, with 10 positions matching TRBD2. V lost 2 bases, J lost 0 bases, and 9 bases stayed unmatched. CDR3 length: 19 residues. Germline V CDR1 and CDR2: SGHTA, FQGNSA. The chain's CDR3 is CASSLPWWLAGANTGELFF. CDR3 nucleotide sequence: TGTGCCAGCAGCTTACCCTGGTGGCTAGCGGGGGCGAACACCGGGGAGCTGTTTTTT.

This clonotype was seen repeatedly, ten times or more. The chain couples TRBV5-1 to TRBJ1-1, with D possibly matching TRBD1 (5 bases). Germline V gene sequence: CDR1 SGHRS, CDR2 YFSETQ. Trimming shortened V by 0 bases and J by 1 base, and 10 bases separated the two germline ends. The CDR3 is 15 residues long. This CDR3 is CASSLAGHSNTEAFF. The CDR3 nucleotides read TGCGCCAGCAGCTTGGCCGGACACTCGAACACTGAAGCTTTCTTT.

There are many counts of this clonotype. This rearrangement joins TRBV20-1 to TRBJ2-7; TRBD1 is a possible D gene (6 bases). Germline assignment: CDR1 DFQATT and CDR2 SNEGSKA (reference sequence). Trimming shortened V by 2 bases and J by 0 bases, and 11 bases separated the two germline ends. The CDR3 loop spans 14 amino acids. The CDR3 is CSARWQGNSYEQYF. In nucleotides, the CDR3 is TGCAGTGCTAGATGGCAGGGGAACTCCTACGAGCAGTACTTC.

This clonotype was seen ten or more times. The CDR3 region is CSARDLTDLKGYTF. In DNA, the CDR3 is TGCAGTGCTAGAGATTTGACGGACCTGAAAGGCTACACCTTC. The chain has TRBV20-1 and TRBJ1-2; D not certain. In germline, CDR1 is DFQATT, CDR2 SNEGSKA (reference sequence). V was clipped by 0 bases and J by 8 bases, with 16 bases between them. The CDR3 loop spans 14 amino acids.

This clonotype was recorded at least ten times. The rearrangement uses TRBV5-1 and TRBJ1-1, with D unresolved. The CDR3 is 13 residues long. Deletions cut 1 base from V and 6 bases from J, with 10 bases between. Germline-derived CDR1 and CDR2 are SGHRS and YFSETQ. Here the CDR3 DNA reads TGCGCCAGCAGCTTGAATGTGGGCCCTGAAGCTTTCTTT. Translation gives CASSLNVGPEAFF.

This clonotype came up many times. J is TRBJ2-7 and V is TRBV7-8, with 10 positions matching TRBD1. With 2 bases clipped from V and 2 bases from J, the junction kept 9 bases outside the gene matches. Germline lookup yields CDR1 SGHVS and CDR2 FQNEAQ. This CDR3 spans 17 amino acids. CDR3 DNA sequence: TGTGCCAGCAGCTTAAGGAGGACAGGGGGTAGGGCCTACGAGCAGTACTTC. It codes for CASSLRRTGGRAYEQYF.

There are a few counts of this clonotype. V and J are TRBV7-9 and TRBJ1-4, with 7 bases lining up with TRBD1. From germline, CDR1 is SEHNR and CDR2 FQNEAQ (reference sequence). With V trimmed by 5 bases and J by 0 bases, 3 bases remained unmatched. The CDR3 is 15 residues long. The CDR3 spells CASSRGTATNEKLFF. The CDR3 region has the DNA TGTGCCAGCAGCCGTGGGACAGCAACTAATGAAAAACTGTTTTTT.

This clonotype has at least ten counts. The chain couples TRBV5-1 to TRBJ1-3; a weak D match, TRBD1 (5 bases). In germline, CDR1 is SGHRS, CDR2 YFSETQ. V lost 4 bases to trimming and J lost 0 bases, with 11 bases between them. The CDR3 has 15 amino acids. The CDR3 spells CASSANTGSGNTIYF. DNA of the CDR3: TGCGCCAGCAGCGCCAATACAGGCTCTGGAAACACCATATATTTT.

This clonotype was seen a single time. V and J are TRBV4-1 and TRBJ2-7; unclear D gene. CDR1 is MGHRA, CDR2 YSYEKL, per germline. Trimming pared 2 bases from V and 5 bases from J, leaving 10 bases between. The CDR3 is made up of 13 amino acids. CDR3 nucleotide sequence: TGCGCCAGCAGCCAAAATATAGGGAACGAGCAGTACTTC. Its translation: CASSQNIGNEQYF.

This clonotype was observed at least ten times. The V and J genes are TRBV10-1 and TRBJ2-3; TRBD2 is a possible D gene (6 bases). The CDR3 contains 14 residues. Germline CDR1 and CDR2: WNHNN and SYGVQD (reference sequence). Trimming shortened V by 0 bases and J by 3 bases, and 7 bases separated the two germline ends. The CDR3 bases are TGCGCCAGCAGTGAGTCGGGGGGAACAGATACGCAGTATTTT. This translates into CASSESGGTDTQYF.

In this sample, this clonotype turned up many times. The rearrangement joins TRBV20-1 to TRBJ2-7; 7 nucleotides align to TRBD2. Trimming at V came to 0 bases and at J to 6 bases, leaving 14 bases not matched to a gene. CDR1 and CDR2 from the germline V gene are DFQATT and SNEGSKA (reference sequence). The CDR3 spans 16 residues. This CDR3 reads CSARDLIGGGKPEQYF. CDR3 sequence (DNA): TGCAGTGCTAGAGATCTGATAGGCGGGGGAAAGCCCGAGCAGTACTTC.

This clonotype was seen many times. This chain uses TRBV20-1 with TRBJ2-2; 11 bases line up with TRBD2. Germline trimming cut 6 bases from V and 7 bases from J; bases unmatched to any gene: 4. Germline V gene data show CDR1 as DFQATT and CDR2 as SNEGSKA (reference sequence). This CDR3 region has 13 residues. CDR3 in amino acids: CSAPTSGDGELFF. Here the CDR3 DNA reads TGCAGTGCCCCGACTAGCGGGGACGGGGAGCTGTTTTTT.

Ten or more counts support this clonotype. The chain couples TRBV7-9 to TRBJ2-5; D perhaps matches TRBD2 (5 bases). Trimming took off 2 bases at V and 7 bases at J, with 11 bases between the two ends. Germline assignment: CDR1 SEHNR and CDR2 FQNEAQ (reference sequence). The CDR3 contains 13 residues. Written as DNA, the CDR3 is TGTGCCAGCAGCTTAATCGGCGAGGGGACCCAGTACTTC. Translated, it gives CASSLIGEGTQYF.

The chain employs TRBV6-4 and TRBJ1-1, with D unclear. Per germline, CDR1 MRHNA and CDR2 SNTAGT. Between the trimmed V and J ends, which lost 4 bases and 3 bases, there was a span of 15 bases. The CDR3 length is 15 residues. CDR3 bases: TGTGCCAGCAGTGGACCGACTGAGATCCACACTGAAGCTTTCTTT. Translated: CASSGPTEIHTEAFF.

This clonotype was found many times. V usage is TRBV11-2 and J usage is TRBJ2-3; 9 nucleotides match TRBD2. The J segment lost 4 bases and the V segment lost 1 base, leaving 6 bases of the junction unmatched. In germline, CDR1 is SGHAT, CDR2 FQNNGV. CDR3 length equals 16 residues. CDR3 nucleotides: TGTGCCAGCAGCTTAGGGGTTAGCGGGGGAGCAGATACGCAGTATTTT. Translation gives CASSLGVSGGADTQYF.